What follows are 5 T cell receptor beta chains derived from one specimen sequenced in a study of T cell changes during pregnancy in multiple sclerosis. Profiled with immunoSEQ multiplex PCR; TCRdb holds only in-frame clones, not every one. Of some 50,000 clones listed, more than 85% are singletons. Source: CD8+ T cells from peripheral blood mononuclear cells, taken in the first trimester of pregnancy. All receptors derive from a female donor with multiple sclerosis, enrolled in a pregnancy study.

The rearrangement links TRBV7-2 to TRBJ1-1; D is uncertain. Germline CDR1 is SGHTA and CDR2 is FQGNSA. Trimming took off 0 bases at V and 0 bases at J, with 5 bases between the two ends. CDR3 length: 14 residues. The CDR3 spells CASSLAPMNTEAFF. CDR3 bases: TGTGCCAGCAGCTTAGCTCCTATGAACACTGAAGCTTTCTTT.

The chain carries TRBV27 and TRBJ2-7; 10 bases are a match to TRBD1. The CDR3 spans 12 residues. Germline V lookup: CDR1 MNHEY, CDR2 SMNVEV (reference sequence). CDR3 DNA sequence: TGTGCATCCGGGACAGGGGACCACGAGCAGTACTTC. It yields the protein CASGTGDHEQYF.

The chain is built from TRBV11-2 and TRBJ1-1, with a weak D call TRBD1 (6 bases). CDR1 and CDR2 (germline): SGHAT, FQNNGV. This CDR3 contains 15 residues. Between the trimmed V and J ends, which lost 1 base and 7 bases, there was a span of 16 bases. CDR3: CASSLVRQGFNEAFF. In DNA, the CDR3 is TGTGCCAGCAGCTTAGTCCGGCAGGGGTTTAATGAAGCTTTCTTT.

This CDR3 is CASSLPGIYEQYF. For the CDR3, the DNA is TGTGCCAGCAGTTTACCGGGGATCTACGAGCAGTACTTC. This chain links TRBV28 with TRBJ2-7; D is possibly TRBD2 (5 bases). Germline assignment: CDR1 MDHEN and CDR2 SYDVKM. Trimming left V 2 bases short and J 3 bases short, with 8 bases between. There are 13 residues in the CDR3. Combining the CDR3 with reference TRBV28 and TRBJ2-7 gives the whole variable domain DVKVTQSSRYLVKRTGEKVFLECVQDMDHENMFWYRQDPGLGLRLIYFSYDVKMKEKGDIPEGYSVSREKKERFSLILESASTNQTSMYLCASSLPGIYEQYFGPGTRLTVT.

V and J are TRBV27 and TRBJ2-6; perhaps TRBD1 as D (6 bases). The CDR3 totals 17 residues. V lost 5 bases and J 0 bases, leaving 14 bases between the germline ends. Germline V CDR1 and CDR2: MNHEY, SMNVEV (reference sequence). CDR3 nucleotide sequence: TGTGCCAGCAGTCCCTTGGACAGTAACTCTGGGGCCAACGTCCTGACTTTC. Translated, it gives CASSPLDSNSGANVLTF.